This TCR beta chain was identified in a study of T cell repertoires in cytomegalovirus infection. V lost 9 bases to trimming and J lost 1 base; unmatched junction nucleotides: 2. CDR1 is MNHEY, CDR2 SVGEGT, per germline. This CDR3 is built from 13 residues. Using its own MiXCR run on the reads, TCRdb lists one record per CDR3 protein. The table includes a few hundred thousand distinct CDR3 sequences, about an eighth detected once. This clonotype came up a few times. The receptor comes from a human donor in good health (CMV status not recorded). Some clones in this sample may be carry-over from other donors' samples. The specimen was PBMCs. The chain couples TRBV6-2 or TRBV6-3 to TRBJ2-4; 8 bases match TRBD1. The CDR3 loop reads CASQGAAKNIQYF. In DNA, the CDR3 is TGTGCCAGTCAGGGGGCTGCCAAAAACATTCAGTACTTC.